The rows below give T cell receptor beta chains drawn from one sample of a study of T cell repertoires in cytomegalovirus infection. TCRdb reprocessed the reads via MiXCR and lists one record per CDR3 protein. The sample includes about 920,000 distinct CDR3 sequences, roughly 30% of them seen just once. These receptors' antigens are unknown. This specimen consisted of cultured CD8+ T cells from PBMCs, obtained from culture after CMV antigen stimulation. These receptor sequences come from a human donor in good health (CMV status not recorded). Some clones in this sample may be carry-over from other donors' samples. Both conserved end residues are part of each CDR3. A D gene is named only where the DNA matches it firmly. For some rows the clone size is stated as once, few or many, or as a class when expanded; others skip it.

CDR3 protein: CASSRHWTAPNSPLHF
CDR3 DNA: TGTGCCAGCAGCCGACACTGGACAGCGCCAAATTCACCCCTCCACTTT
clone size: NA
D gene: NA
J gene: TRBJ1-6
V gene: TRBV3-1
CDR3 length: 16

CDR3 protein: CASSSRDRTYNEQFF
CDR3 DNA: TGTGCCAGCAGCTCCCGGGACAGAACCTACAATGAGCAGTTCTTC
clone size: many
D gene: TRBD1
J gene: TRBJ2-1
V gene: TRBV7-6
CDR3 length: 15

CDR3 protein: CASSSPGQEKKLFF
CDR3 DNA: TGTGCCAGCAGCTCCCCGGGACAGGAAAAAAAACTGTTTTTT
clone size: many
D gene: TRBD1
J gene: TRBJ1-4
V gene: TRBV7-9
CDR3 length: 14

CDR3 protein: CASSLVGTGTNTEAFF
CDR3 DNA: TGTGCCAGCAGCTTAGTAGGGACAGGGACGAATACTGAAGCTTTCTTT
clone size: NA
D gene: TRBD1
J gene: TRBJ1-1
V gene: TRBV7-8
CDR3 length: 16

CDR3 protein: CASSSLDRGPGAFF
CDR3 DNA: TGTGCCAGTAGTTCGTTGGACAGGGGGCCTGGCGCTTTCTTT
clone size: NA
D gene: TRBD1
J gene: TRBJ1-1
V gene: TRBV19
CDR3 length: 14

CDR3 protein: CASSRQPDYGYTF
CDR3 DNA: TGTGCCAGCAGTCGTCAGCCGGATTATGGCTACACCTTC
clone size: few
D gene: NA
J gene: TRBJ1-2
V gene: TRBV12-3/TRBV12-4
CDR3 length: 13

CDR3 protein: CASSLPSGGEETQYF
CDR3 DNA: TGTGCCAGCAGTTTACCTAGCGGGGGGGAAGAGACCCAGTACTTC
clone size: few
D gene: TRBD2
J gene: TRBJ2-5
V gene: TRBV12-3/TRBV12-4
CDR3 length: 15

CDR3 protein: CASSLRVTFNEQFF
CDR3 DNA: TGTGCCAGCAGTTTAAGGGTGACCTTCAATGAGCAGTTCTTC
clone size: NA
D gene: NA
J gene: TRBJ2-1
V gene: TRBV27
CDR3 length: 14

CDR3 protein: CASSSIRWGEQYF
CDR3 DNA: TGTGCCAGCAGCTCCATAAGATGGGGCGAGCAGTACTTC
clone size: few
D gene: NA
J gene: TRBJ2-7
V gene: TRBV14
CDR3 length: 13

CDR3 protein: CASIAQGRKFYNEQFF
CDR3 DNA: TGTGCCAGCATCGCTCAGGGTCGAAAGTTTTACAATGAGCAGTTCTTC
clone size: NA
D gene: NA
J gene: TRBJ2-1
V gene: TRBV27
CDR3 length: 16

CDR3 protein: CASTPPSRGHPLSGNTIYF
CDR3 DNA: TGTGCCAGCACCCCCCCGTCTCGGGGGCACCCACTCTCTGGAAACACCATATATTTT
clone size: few
D gene: NA
J gene: TRBJ1-3
V gene: TRBV7-9
CDR3 length: 19

CDR3 protein: CASSSRTTANEQFF
CDR3 DNA: TGTGCCAGCAGTTCTAGGACGACCGCGAATGAGCAGTTCTTC
clone size: many
D gene: NA
J gene: TRBJ2-1
V gene: TRBV6-2/TRBV6-3
CDR3 length: 14

CDR3 protein: CASRQLGAGQPQHF
CDR3 DNA: TGCGCCAGCAGACAACTGGGGGCAGGTCAGCCCCAGCATTTT
clone size: NA
D gene: NA
J gene: TRBJ1-5
V gene: TRBV4-1
CDR3 length: 14

CDR3 protein: CATSRDHRGTLYEQYF
CDR3 DNA: TGTGCCACCAGCAGAGATCACAGGGGTACCCTTTACGAGCAGTACTTC
clone size: NA
D gene: TRBD1
J gene: TRBJ2-7
V gene: TRBV15
CDR3 length: 16

CDR3 protein: CSARGRSENYGYTF
CDR3 DNA: TGCAGTGCTAGGGGCAGGTCGGAGAACTATGGCTACACCTTC
clone size: few
D gene: NA
J gene: TRBJ1-2
V gene: TRBV20-1
CDR3 length: 14

CDR3 protein: CASSLERLDTQYF
CDR3 DNA: TGTGCCAGCAGCTTAGAACGCCTAGATACGCAGTATTTT
clone size: many
D gene: NA
J gene: TRBJ2-3
V gene: TRBV7-2
CDR3 length: 13

CDR3 protein: CASRGRDIYVGGGYTF
CDR3 DNA: TGTGCCAGCAGGGGACGGGACATTTACGTCGGGGGCGGCTACACCTTC
clone size: NA
D gene: NA
J gene: TRBJ1-2
V gene: TRBV27
CDR3 length: 16

CDR3 protein: CSARRGTSTDTQYF
CDR3 DNA: TGCAGTGCTAGGAGGGGAACTAGCACAGATACGCAGTATTTT
clone size: NA
D gene: NA
J gene: TRBJ2-3
V gene: TRBV20-1
CDR3 length: 14

CDR3 protein: CASSPRGRIEAFF
CDR3 DNA: TGTGCCAGCAGCCCCCGGGGGCGGATTGAAGCTTTCTTT
clone size: few
D gene: NA
J gene: TRBJ1-1
V gene: TRBV7-9
CDR3 length: 13

CDR3 protein: CASSNTTGDNEQFF
CDR3 DNA: TGTGCCAGCAGCAATACGACAGGGGACAATGAGCAGTTCTTC
clone size: NA
D gene: TRBD1
J gene: TRBJ2-1
V gene: TRBV7-9
CDR3 length: 14

CDR3 protein: CASIGHPNTGELFF
CDR3 DNA: TGTGCCAGCATCGGGCATCCGAACACCGGGGAGCTGTTTTTT
clone size: once
D gene: NA
J gene: TRBJ2-2
V gene: TRBV2
CDR3 length: 14

CDR3 protein: CASRNINQGRRYGYTF
CDR3 DNA: TGTGCCAGCAGAAACATTAATCAGGGGCGACGTTATGGCTACACCTTC
clone size: NA
D gene: NA
J gene: TRBJ1-2
V gene: TRBV27
CDR3 length: 16

CDR3 protein: CASSPEDSYYEQYF
CDR3 DNA: TGTGCCAGCAGCCCTGAGGACAGCTACTACGAGCAGTACTTC
clone size: few
D gene: NA
J gene: TRBJ2-7
V gene: TRBV12-3/TRBV12-4
CDR3 length: 14

CDR3 protein: CASGLLQGAQYF
CDR3 DNA: TGTGCTAGTGGTTTGTTACAGGGGGCCCAGTACTTC
clone size: few
D gene: TRBD1
J gene: TRBJ2-5
V gene: TRBV12-5
CDR3 length: 12

CDR3 protein: CASSPRWRQPREKLFF
CDR3 DNA: TGTGCCAGCTCACCACGATGGAGGCAGCCCCGGGAAAAACTGTTTTTT
clone size: many
D gene: NA
J gene: TRBJ1-4
V gene: TRBV18
CDR3 length: 16

CDR3 protein: CASSYARLASGSTDTQYF
CDR3 DNA: TGCGCCAGCAGCTACGCCCGACTCGCTAGCGGGAGCACAGATACGCAGTATTTT
clone size: few
D gene: TRBD2
J gene: TRBJ2-3
V gene: TRBV5-1
CDR3 length: 18

CDR3 protein: CASSIVRDHEQYF
CDR3 DNA: TGTGCCAGTAGTATAGTCAGGGACCACGAGCAGTACTTC
clone size: NA
D gene: NA
J gene: TRBJ2-7
V gene: TRBV19
CDR3 length: 13

CDR3 protein: CASSIGRDNEQFF
CDR3 DNA: TGTGCCAGTAGTATCGGCAGGGACAATGAGCAGTTCTTC
clone size: few
D gene: NA
J gene: TRBJ2-1
V gene: TRBV19
CDR3 length: 13

CDR3 protein: CASSMGGGTSGYEQFF
CDR3 DNA: TGCGCCAGCAGCATGGGAGGAGGGACTAGCGGGTATGAGCAGTTCTTC
clone size: NA
D gene: TRBD2
J gene: TRBJ2-1
V gene: TRBV5-1
CDR3 length: 16

CDR3 protein: CARSLAGRNTEAFF
CDR3 DNA: TGTGCCAGGAGTTTAGCAGGGCGGAACACTGAAGCTTTCTTT
clone size: NA
D gene: NA
J gene: TRBJ1-1
V gene: TRBV12-3/TRBV12-4
CDR3 length: 14

CDR3 protein: CASSPRRGTTGYTF
CDR3 DNA: TGTGCCAGCAGTCCCCGGAGAGGTACTACTGGCTACACCTTC
clone size: NA
D gene: NA
J gene: TRBJ1-2
V gene: TRBV27
CDR3 length: 14

CDR3 protein: CASRIRGYNEQFF
CDR3 DNA: TGTGCCAGCAGGATTAGGGGGTACAATGAGCAGTTCTTC
clone size: few
D gene: NA
J gene: TRBJ2-1
V gene: TRBV6-1
CDR3 length: 13

CDR3 protein: CANSLGSGGVQETQYF
CDR3 DNA: TGTGCCAACAGCTTAGGTAGCGGGGGGGTGCAAGAGACGCAGTACTTC
clone size: NA
D gene: TRBD2
J gene: TRBJ2-5
V gene: TRBV7-2
CDR3 length: 16

CDR3 protein: CSARDPQASGSSYNEQFF
CDR3 DNA: TGCAGTGCTAGAGATCCCCAAGCGAGCGGAAGTTCCTACAATGAGCAGTTCTTC
clone size: few
D gene: NA
J gene: TRBJ2-1
V gene: TRBV20-1
CDR3 length: 18

CDR3 protein: CASSLFSGRADGYTF
CDR3 DNA: TGTGCCAGCAGCTTATTTTCGGGCAGGGCAGATGGCTACACCTTC
clone size: NA
D gene: NA
J gene: TRBJ1-2
V gene: TRBV9
CDR3 length: 15

CDR3 protein: CASSADREGGYTF
CDR3 DNA: TGTGCCAGCAGTGCCGACAGGGAAGGCGGCTACACCTTC
clone size: NA
D gene: TRBD1
J gene: TRBJ1-2
V gene: TRBV12-3/TRBV12-4
CDR3 length: 13

CDR3 protein: CASSIAGDLNYGYTF
CDR3 DNA: TGTGCCAGTAGTATCGCGGGGGATCTAAACTATGGCTACACCTTC
clone size: few
D gene: NA
J gene: TRBJ1-2
V gene: TRBV19
CDR3 length: 15

CDR3 protein: CASSISSTYEQYF
CDR3 DNA: TGTGCCAGTAGTATCAGCAGTACCTACGAGCAGTACTTC
clone size: few
D gene: NA
J gene: TRBJ2-7
V gene: TRBV19
CDR3 length: 13

CDR3 protein: CASSTGQSPLAYGYTF
CDR3 DNA: TGTGCCAGCAGTACCGGACAGAGCCCGCTAGCCTATGGCTACACCTTC
clone size: NA
D gene: NA
J gene: TRBJ1-2
V gene: TRBV27
CDR3 length: 16

CDR3 protein: CASSPPLAGNTIYF
CDR3 DNA: TGTGCCAGCAGCCCCCCTCTAGCTGGAAACACCATATATTTT
clone size: many
D gene: NA
J gene: TRBJ1-3
V gene: TRBV12-3/TRBV12-4
CDR3 length: 14

CDR3 protein: CASSVVAGAYETQYF
CDR3 DNA: TGTGCCAGCAGCGTAGTTGCGGGGGCCTATGAGACCCAGTACTTC
clone size: NA
D gene: NA
J gene: TRBJ2-5
V gene: TRBV9
CDR3 length: 15

CDR3 protein: CASSSRALSTDTQYF
CDR3 DNA: TGTGCCAGCAGCTCACGGGCCCTATCCACAGATACGCAGTATTTT
clone size: NA
D gene: NA
J gene: TRBJ2-3
V gene: TRBV5-4
CDR3 length: 15

CDR3 protein: CASSDRVVAEAFF
CDR3 DNA: TGTGCCAGCAGCGACAGGGTAGTTGCTGAAGCTTTCTTT
clone size: NA
D gene: TRBD1
J gene: TRBJ1-1
V gene: TRBV28
CDR3 length: 13

CDR3 protein: CASSHHRVGETEAFF
CDR3 DNA: TGCGCCAGCAGCCACCACAGGGTCGGAGAGACTGAAGCTTTCTTT
clone size: NA
D gene: NA
J gene: TRBJ1-1
V gene: TRBV4-1
CDR3 length: 15

CDR3 protein: CASSVGGGFQPQHF
CDR3 DNA: TGTGCCAGCAGCGTAGGGGGGGGGTTTCAGCCCCAGCATTTT
clone size: once
D gene: NA
J gene: TRBJ1-5
V gene: TRBV9
CDR3 length: 14

CDR3 protein: CASTPGLGADTQYF
CDR3 DNA: TGTGCCAGCACCCCGGGACTAGGAGCAGATACGCAGTATTTT
clone size: few
D gene: TRBD2
J gene: TRBJ2-3
V gene: TRBV12-3/TRBV12-4
CDR3 length: 14

CDR3 protein: CATANFSSYNEQFF
CDR3 DNA: TGTGCCACCGCGAATTTCAGCTCCTACAATGAGCAGTTCTTC
clone size: few
D gene: NA
J gene: TRBJ2-1
V gene: TRBV15
CDR3 length: 14

CDR3 protein: CASSRTVRYEQYF
CDR3 DNA: TGTGCCAGCAGCCGGACAGTTCGTTACGAGCAGTACTTC
clone size: NA
D gene: NA
J gene: TRBJ2-7
V gene: TRBV27
CDR3 length: 13

CDR3 protein: CASSVVGTSGETQYF
CDR3 DNA: TGTGCCAGCAGCGTAGTAGGGACTAGCGGGGAGACCCAGTACTTC
clone size: once
D gene: TRBD2
J gene: TRBJ2-5
V gene: TRBV9
CDR3 length: 15

CDR3 protein: CASSNRGFTDTQYF
CDR3 DNA: TGTGCCAGCAGCAACAGGGGTTTCACAGATACGCAGTATTTT
clone size: many
D gene: TRBD1
J gene: TRBJ2-3
V gene: TRBV6-5
CDR3 length: 14

CDR3 protein: CASSSRRGDQPQHF
CDR3 DNA: TGTGCCAGCAGTTCCCGGCGGGGGGATCAGCCCCAGCATTTT
clone size: NA
D gene: NA
J gene: TRBJ1-5
V gene: TRBV27
CDR3 length: 14

CDR3 protein: CSAMGDLLVDHYNEQFF
CDR3 DNA: TGCAGTGCTATGGGGGACCTTTTAGTGGACCACTACAATGAGCAGTTCTTC
clone size: NA
D gene: NA
J gene: TRBJ2-1
V gene: TRBV20-1
CDR3 length: 17

CDR3 protein: CASSVGSGGPTYEQYF
CDR3 DNA: TGTGCCAGCAGCGTAGGCAGCGGGGGTCCCACCTACGAGCAGTACTTC
clone size: NA
D gene: TRBD2
J gene: TRBJ2-7
V gene: TRBV9
CDR3 length: 16